The 29 T cell receptor beta chains in this list originate from one sample, sequenced in a study of T cell repertoires in aging, cancer and after chemotherapy. Amplification of TCR beta used genomic DNA extracted from peripheral blood. Rearranged V-D-J TRB sequences were amplified with a mixed TRB-A/B primer pool. TCRdb passed the multiplex PCR reads through MiXCR, listing each CDR3 protein once. The data contain approximately 4,500 distinct CDR3 sequences, roughly 25% of them singletons. The source material was blood. These receptors were collected from a human donor in good health. The donor label of this sample is uncertain.

This clonotype is labeled medium-sized. The chain couples TRBV19 to TRBJ2-2, with 11 bases fitting TRBD2. CDR1 and CDR2 (germline): LNHDA, SQIVND (reference sequence). The CDR3 totals 16 residues. The V segment lost 5 bases and the J segment 7 bases; nucleotides outside the gene matches: 9. The chain's CDR3 is CASSHLTSGSGGELFF. Written as DNA, the CDR3 is TGTGCCAGTAGTCATCTCACTAGCGGGAGTGGCGGGGAGCTGTTTTTT.

As regards this clonotype: A single base separates this from a much larger clone, so it may be a read error. This rearrangement joins TRBV5-6 to TRBJ2-5; the D is unclear. The length of the CDR3 is 11 residues. The germline gives CDR1 SGHDT, CDR2 YYEEEE. V was trimmed by 5 bases and J by 4 bases, leaving 6 bases between them. CDR3 residues: CASRWGETQYF. CDR3 DNA sequence: TGTGCCAGCAGGTGGGGAGAGACCCAGTACTTC.

This clonotype was seen a few times. The chain joins TRBV19 to TRBJ2-2; D not resolved. Per the germline V gene, CDR1 is LNHDA and CDR2 is SQIVND (reference sequence). The CDR3 sequence is 15 residues long. Trimming left V 9 bases short and J 3 bases short, with 17 bases between. DNA of the CDR3: TGTGCCAGCAGCTTGGCCGGGCCCGACACCGGGGAGCTGTTTTTT. It yields the protein CASSLAGPDTGELFF.

This clonotype was counted a few times. The chain couples TRBV5-1 to TRBJ2-2; possible D gene TRBD1, 5 bases. V shed 4 bases and J shed 5 bases, with 15 bases lying between them. The germline gives CDR1 SGHRS, CDR2 YFSETQ. This CDR3 region has 15 residues. The CDR3 sequence: CASSGGGQATGELFF. In DNA, the CDR3 is TGCGCCAGCAGCGGCGGTGGACAAGCGACCGGGGAGCTGTTTTTT.

Within the sample, this clonotype is medium-sized. This chain connects TRBV11-1 to TRBJ2-7, with D possibly being TRBD2 (5 bases). V shed 0 bases and J shed 3 bases, with 9 bases lying between them. CDR3 length: 14 residues. Per germline, CDR1 SGHAT and CDR2 FQDESV (reference sequence). This CDR3 is CASSLAGDGYEQYF. CDR3 nucleotides: TGTGCCAGCAGCTTAGCCGGGGATGGCTACGAGCAGTACTTC.

The genes are TRBV7-6 and TRBJ1-5; D remains unclear. The CDR3 covers 14 residues. V was clipped by 1 base and J by 7 bases, with 11 bases between them. The germline gives CDR1 SGHVS, CDR2 FNYEAQ. In DNA, the CDR3 is TGTGCCAGCAGCTTAGGGGAGGCGGCCCAGCCCCAGCATTTT. This gives the protein CASSLGEAAQPQHF.

The CDR3 spells CASSFPQTSGGVTDTQYF. The CDR3 bases are TGTGCCAGCAGCTTCCCTCAGACTAGCGGGGGAGTTACAGATACGCAGTATTTT. The chain combines TRBV13 with TRBJ2-3; TRBD2 matches at 12 bases. The CDR3 runs to 18 residues. Per germline, CDR1 PRHDT and CDR2 FYEKMQ (reference sequence). V gave up 3 bases and J gave up 3 bases; unmatched junction bases: 10.

This clonotype has a handful of counts. V gene TRBV10-1 combines with J gene TRBJ1-1; D is perhaps TRBD1 (5 bases). CDR3 length: 14 amino acids. V lost 2 bases and J 1 base, leaving 8 bases between the germline ends. Germline loops: CDR1 WNHNN, CDR2 SYGVQD (reference sequence). Here the CDR3 DNA reads TGCGCCAGCAGTGAGGGGGGGACGAACACTGAAGCTTTCTTT. It yields the protein CASSEGGTNTEAFF.

Within the sample, this clonotype is medium-sized (0.01 to 0.1%). J is TRBJ1-2 and V is TRBV29-1; no clear D. This CDR3 is 11 amino acids long. V shed 0 bases and J shed 8 bases, with 7 bases lying between them. CDR1 is SQVTM and CDR2 is ANQGSEA in the germline V gene. DNA for the CDR3: TGCAGCGTTGAAGATCTTCGGGGCTACACCTTC. Protein: CSVEDLRGYTF. The variable domain in full, completed from reference TRBV29-1 and TRBJ1-2, reads SAVISQKPSRDICQRGTSLTIQCQVDSQVTMMFWYRQQPGQSLTLIATANQGSEATYESGFVIDKFPISRPNLTFSTLTVSNMSPEDSSIYLCSVEDLRGYTFGSGTRLTVV.

This clonotype counts as medium-sized. V usage is TRBV19 and J usage is TRBJ2-1; 10 nucleotides line up with TRBD2. Germline lookup yields CDR1 LNHDA and CDR2 SQIVND (reference sequence). The CDR3 has 17 amino acids. J was trimmed by 0 bases and V by 4 bases; bases with no gene match: 6. CDR3 sequence reads: CASSTYSSGSSYNEQFF. The DNA of the CDR3 is TGTGCCAGTAGTACCTACTCTAGCGGGAGCTCCTACAATGAGCAGTTCTTC.

This chain uses TRBV20-1 with TRBJ2-7; 8 positions agree with TRBD2. V shed 0 bases and J 4 bases; nucleotides not matched to a gene: 2. The CDR3 covers 13 residues. In germline, CDR1 is DFQATT, CDR2 SNEGSKA (reference sequence). The CDR3 region has the DNA TGCAGTGCTAGAGAAGGGACTAGGTACGAGCAGTACTTC. This translates into CSAREGTRYEQYF.

Relative to its sample, this clonotype is medium-sized. The V and J genes are TRBV29-1 and TRBJ1-1, with D unresolved. Germline V gives CDR1 SQVTM, CDR2 ANQGSEA. Deletions cut 8 bases from V and 1 base from J, with 17 bases between. CDR3 length: 14 residues. CDR3: CSSLRSGRNTEAFF. CDR3 nucleotide sequence: TGCAGCTCATTGAGGAGTGGTAGGAACACTGAAGCTTTCTTT.

By proportion, this clonotype is medium-sized. The genes are TRBV6-2 or TRBV6-3 and TRBJ1-5; D gene uncertain. The CDR3 has 12 residues. V gave up 2 bases and J gave up 7 bases, with 6 bases separating them. Germline loops: CDR1 MNHEY, CDR2 SVGEGT. The CDR3 reads CASSYARQPQHF. The CDR3 region has the DNA TGTGCCAGCAGTTACGCTCGGCAGCCCCAGCATTTT.

The chain is built from TRBV6-5 and TRBJ1-3; no clear D gene. The CDR3 length is 16 residues. The V end was cut by 0 bases, the J end by 2 bases, with 11 bases between. Germline V CDR1 and CDR2: MNHEY, SVGAGI. CDR3 sequence (DNA): TGTGCCAGCAGTTACTCGACCCCCCGGACTGGAAACACCATATATTTT. Translating gives CASSYSTPRTGNTIYF.

Only a few counts were recorded for this clonotype. The CDR3 nucleotides read TGTGCCAGCAGCTTAGGTCGCGGGACTACTAACTATGGCTACACCTTC. Translating gives CASSLGRGTTNYGYTF. V usage is TRBV11-2 and J usage is TRBJ1-2; D is possibly TRBD1 (5 bases). This CDR3 spans 16 amino acids. The V gene lost 1 base and the J gene lost 0 bases, with 12 bases spanning the gap. The germline CDR1 and CDR2 sequences are SGHAT and FQNNGV.

By share, this clonotype counts as medium-sized. The CDR3, as DNA: TGTGCCAGTATTTCTAGGCTAGCGGGGTTCGCGAACACCGGGGAGCTGTTTTTT. Its protein product is CASISRLAGFANTGELFF. V and J are TRBV19 and TRBJ2-2, with 9 bases that match TRBD2. CDR3 length: 18 residues. V shed 7 bases and J 0 bases; nucleotides not matched to a gene: 12. CDR1 is LNHDA, CDR2 SQIVND, per germline (reference sequence).

This rearrangement joins TRBV20-1 to TRBJ1-1; D is uncertain. CDR1 and CDR2 (germline): DFQATT, SNEGSKA (reference sequence). The CDR3 loop spans 12 amino acids. Trimming took 4 bases from V and 1 from J, leaving 7 bases between them. CDR3 nucleotide sequence: TGCAGTGCTAACCAATGGAACACTGAAGCTTTCTTT. It is translated as CSANQWNTEAFF.

This rearrangement joins TRBV20-1 to TRBJ1-1; no clear D. This CDR3 has 14 amino acids. The germline CDR1 and CDR2 sequences are DFQATT and SNEGSKA (reference sequence). Trimming stripped 3 bases from V and 3 bases from J, with 14 bases between. This CDR3 is CSARGEASDTEAFF. CDR3 DNA: TGCAGTGCTAGGGGCGAGGCGTCAGACACTGAAGCTTTCTTT.

By share, this clonotype counts as medium-sized (0.01 to 0.1%). This rearrangement joins TRBV18 to TRBJ1-2; 7 bases are a match to TRBD1. The ends lost 2 bases at V and 8 bases at J; junction bases unmatched: 17. Germline-derived CDR1 and CDR2 are KGHSH and LQKENI. The CDR3 loop spans 17 amino acids. The CDR3 nucleotides are TGTGCCAGCTCACCAAGGGACAGACCCTCGAGTCCCGGGGGCTACACCTTC. It encodes CASSPRDRPSSPGGYTF.

The V call is TRBV5-6, the J call TRBJ1-2, with a weak D call TRBD1 (5 bases). The CDR3 runs to 14 residues. Germline V CDR1 and CDR2: SGHDT, YYEEEE. V was pared by 2 bases and J by 7 bases, with 15 bases between. The CDR3 DNA reads TGTGCCAGCAGCTTCCGGGACGGAAGAGCTGGCTACACCTTC. Amino acid sequence: CASSFRDGRAGYTF.

This chain connects TRBV20-1 to TRBJ1-6, with D tentatively TRBD1 (5 bases). Per the germline V gene, CDR1 is DFQATT and CDR2 is SNEGSKA (reference sequence). The V gene lost 3 bases and the J gene lost 5 bases, with 11 bases spanning the gap. The CDR3 consists of 14 residues. The CDR3 nucleotides read TGCAGTGCTAGGGGGGGGACGGATAATTCACCCCTCCACTTT. Its translation is CSARGGTDNSPLHF.

This chain links TRBV5-1 with TRBJ1-2, with D unresolved. The V end was cut by 0 bases, the J end by 1 base, with 4 bases between. CDR1 and CDR2 (germline): SGHRS, YFSETQ. The CDR3 sequence is 13 residues long. CDR3 sequence reads: CASSLDSNYGYTF. The CDR3, as DNA: TGCGCCAGCAGCTTGGACAGTAACTATGGCTACACCTTC.

By share of the sample, this clonotype is medium-sized. V is TRBV18 and J is TRBJ2-1, with 8 bases fitting TRBD2. The CDR3 spans 14 residues. The germline V gene encodes CDR1 KGHSH and CDR2 LQKENI. V trimming: 4 bases; J trimming: 4 bases; junction bases outside the gene matches: 3. The CDR3 DNA reads TGTGCCAGCTCACGGAGCGGGGGTTACAATGAGCAGTTCTTC. This sequence encodes CASSRSGGYNEQFF.

V is TRBV14 and J is TRBJ2-3; TRBD1 or TRBD2 may be the D gene (5 bases each). The CDR3 has 14 residues. Trimming took off 1 base at V and 4 bases at J, with 9 bases between the two ends. Germline V gene sequence: CDR1 SGHDN, CDR2 FVKESK. This CDR3 is CASSQVRGPDTQYF. CDR3 DNA: TGTGCCAGCAGCCAAGTCCGGGGACCAGATACGCAGTATTTT.

This clonotype is classed as medium-sized. The CDR3 sequence is CASSTSGRNTEAFF. For the CDR3, the DNA is TGTGCCAGTAGTACCTCGGGGAGGAACACTGAAGCTTTCTTT. V gene TRBV19 combines with J gene TRBJ1-1; D remains ambiguous. The V and J ends lost 4 bases and 1 base respectively, with 10 bases between them. The CDR3 has 14 residues. Per the germline V gene, CDR1 is LNHDA and CDR2 is SQIVND (reference sequence).

This clonotype is termed medium-sized. V usage is TRBV6-5 and J usage is TRBJ2-1; 8 bases are a match to TRBD2. The V segment lost 5 bases and the J segment 0 bases; nucleotides outside the gene matches: 0. Germline CDR1 is MNHEY and CDR2 is SVGAGI. CDR3 length: 14 amino acids. CDR3 loop: CASSSGSSYNEQFF. CDR3 coding DNA: TGTGCCAGCAGTAGCGGGAGCTCCTACAATGAGCAGTTCTTC.

This clonotype has a handful of counts. The CDR3 nucleotides are TGTGCCACCCGGGGGTTGGGGAGGGGAACTGAAGCTTTCTTT. Its protein product is CATRGLGRGTEAFF. J is TRBJ1-1 and V is TRBV19; a possible D gene is TRBD1 (5 bases). The CDR3 runs to 14 residues. V lost 10 bases to trimming and J lost 5 bases, with 20 bases between them. Germline values: CDR1 LNHDA, CDR2 SQIVND (reference sequence).

This chain uses TRBV5-6 with TRBJ1-3; 8 bases are a match to TRBD1. The CDR3 contains 14 residues. V was pared by 4 bases and J by 2 bases, with 2 bases of the junction left unmatched. Germline CDR1 and CDR2: SGHDT and YYEEEE. The CDR3 is CASSPRGPGNTIYF. The CDR3, as DNA: TGTGCCAGCAGCCCCAGGGGGCCTGGAAACACCATATATTTT.

By share of the sample, this clonotype is medium-sized. This chain joins TRBV30 and TRBJ1-2; a weak D match, TRBD1 (6 bases). Germline lookup yields CDR1 GTSNPN and CDR2 SVGIG (reference sequence). Between the trimmed V and J ends, which lost 5 bases and 2 bases, there was a span of 18 bases. CDR3 size: 15 residues. This chain's CDR3 is CAWGNADRRNYGYTF. DNA for the CDR3: TGTGCCTGGGGGAATGCGGACAGAAGAAACTATGGCTACACCTTC.